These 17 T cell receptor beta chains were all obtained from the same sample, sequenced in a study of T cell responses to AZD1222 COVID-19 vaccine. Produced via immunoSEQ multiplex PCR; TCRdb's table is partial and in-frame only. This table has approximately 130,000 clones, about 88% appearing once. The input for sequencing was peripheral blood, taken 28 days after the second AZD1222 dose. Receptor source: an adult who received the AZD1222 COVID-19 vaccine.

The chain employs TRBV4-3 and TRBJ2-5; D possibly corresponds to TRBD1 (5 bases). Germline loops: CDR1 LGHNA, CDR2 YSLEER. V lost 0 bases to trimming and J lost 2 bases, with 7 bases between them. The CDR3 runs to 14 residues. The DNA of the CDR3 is TGCGCCAGCAGCCAAGATTACAGGCAAGAGACCCAGTACTTC. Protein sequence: CASSQDYRQETQYF.

In DNA, the CDR3 is TGTGCCAGTAGTGAAGTCATGAACACTGAAGCTTTCTTT. Protein: CASSEVMNTEAFF. V gene TRBV19 combines with J gene TRBJ1-1, with unresolved D. This CDR3 contains 13 residues. Germline CDR1 and CDR2: LNHDA and SQIVND (reference sequence). V lost 5 bases and J lost 0, with 7 bases in between.

The CDR3 DNA is TGCGCCAGCAGACTACACAGGGCCGACACTGAAGCTTTCTTT. Translation: CASRLHRADTEAFF. This chain links TRBV5-1 with TRBJ1-1; TRBD1 might be the D (6 bases). This CDR3 has 14 residues. V dropped 5 bases and J dropped 3 bases, with 14 bases sitting between them. Germline V gene data show CDR1 as SGHRS and CDR2 as YFSETQ. The complete variable domain, with remaining parts taken from reference TRBV5-1 and TRBJ1-1, reads KAGVTQTPRYLIKTRGQQVTLSCSPISGHRSVSWYQQTPGQGLQFLFEYFSETQRNKGNFPGRFSGRQFSNSRSEMNVSTLELGDSALYLCASRLHRADTEAFFGQGTRLTVV.

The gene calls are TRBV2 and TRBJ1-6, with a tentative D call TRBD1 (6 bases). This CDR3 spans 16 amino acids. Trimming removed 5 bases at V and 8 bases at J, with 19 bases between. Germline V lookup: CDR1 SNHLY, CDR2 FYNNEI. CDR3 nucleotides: TGTGCCAGCAGTAAATCCAGGACAGCCGATTATTCACCCCTCCACTTT. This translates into CASSKSRTADYSPLHF.

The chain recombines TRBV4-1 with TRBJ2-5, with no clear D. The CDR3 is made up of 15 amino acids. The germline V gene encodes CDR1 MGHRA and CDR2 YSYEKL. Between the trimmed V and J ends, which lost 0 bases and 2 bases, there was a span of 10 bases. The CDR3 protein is CASSQESRLQETQYF. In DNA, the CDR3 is TGCGCCAGCAGCCAAGAAAGCAGGCTTCAAGAGACCCAGTACTTC.

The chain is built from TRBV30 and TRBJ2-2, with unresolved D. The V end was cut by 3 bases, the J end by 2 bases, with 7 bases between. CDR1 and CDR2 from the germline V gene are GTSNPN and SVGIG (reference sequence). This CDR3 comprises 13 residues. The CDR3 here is CAWRDLNTGELFF. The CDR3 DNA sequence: TGTGCCTGGAGGGACCTCAACACCGGGGAGCTGTTTTTT.

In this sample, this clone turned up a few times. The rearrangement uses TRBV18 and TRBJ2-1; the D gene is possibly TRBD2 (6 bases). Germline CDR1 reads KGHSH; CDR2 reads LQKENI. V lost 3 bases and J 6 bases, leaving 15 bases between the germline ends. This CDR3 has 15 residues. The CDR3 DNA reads TGTGCCAGCTCACCGGGGATTTTCGGGGGCAATGAGCAGTTCTTC. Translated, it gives CASSPGIFGGNEQFF.

The CDR3 region is CASSMKWISGNTIYF. CDR3 DNA: TGTGCCAGTAGTATGAAGTGGATCTCTGGAAACACCATATATTTT. This rearrangement joins TRBV19 to TRBJ1-3; D gene ambiguous. Germline lookup yields CDR1 LNHDA and CDR2 SQIVND (reference sequence). CDR3 size: 15 residues. V dropped 3 bases and J dropped 0 bases, with 9 bases sitting between them.

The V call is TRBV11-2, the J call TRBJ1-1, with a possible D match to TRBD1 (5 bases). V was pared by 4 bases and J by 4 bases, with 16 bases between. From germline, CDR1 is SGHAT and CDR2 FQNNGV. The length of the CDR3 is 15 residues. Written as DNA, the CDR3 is TGTGCCAGCAGCTATGGGCAAGGGGAGGGCACTGAAGCTTTCTTT. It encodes CASSYGQGEGTEAFF.

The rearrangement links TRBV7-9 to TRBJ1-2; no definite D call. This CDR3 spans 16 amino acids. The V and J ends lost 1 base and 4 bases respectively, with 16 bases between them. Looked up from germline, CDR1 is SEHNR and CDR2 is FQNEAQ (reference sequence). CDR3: CASSLGGDLLGYGYTF. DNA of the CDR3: TGTGCCAGCAGCTTAGGCGGAGACTTATTGGGCTATGGCTACACCTTC.

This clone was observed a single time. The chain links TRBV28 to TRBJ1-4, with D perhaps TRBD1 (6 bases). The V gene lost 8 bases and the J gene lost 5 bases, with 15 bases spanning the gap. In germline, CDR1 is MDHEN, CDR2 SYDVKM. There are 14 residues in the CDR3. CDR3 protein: CASGEGGRNEKLFF. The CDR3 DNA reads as TGTGCCAGCGGGGAGGGGGGGCGAAATGAAAAACTGTTTTTT. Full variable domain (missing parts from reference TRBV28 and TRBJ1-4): DVKVTQSSRYLVKRTGEKVFLECVQDMDHENMFWYRQDPGLGLRLIYFSYDVKMKEKGDIPEGYSVSREKKERFSLILESASTNQTSMYLCASGEGGRNEKLFFGSGTQLSVL.

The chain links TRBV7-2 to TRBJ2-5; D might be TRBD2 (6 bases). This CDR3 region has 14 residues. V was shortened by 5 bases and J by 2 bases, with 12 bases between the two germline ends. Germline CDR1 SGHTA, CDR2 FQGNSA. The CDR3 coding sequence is TGTGCCAGCAGCCCCCGGACTAAGCAAGAGACCCAGTACTTC. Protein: CASSPRTKQETQYF.

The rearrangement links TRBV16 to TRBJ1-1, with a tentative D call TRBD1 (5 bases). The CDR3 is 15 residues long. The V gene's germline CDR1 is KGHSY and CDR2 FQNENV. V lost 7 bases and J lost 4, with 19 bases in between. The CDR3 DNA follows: TGTGCCAGCAAAGACGACAGTTGGGAGCTCACTGAAGCTTTCTTT. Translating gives CASKDDSWELTEAFF.

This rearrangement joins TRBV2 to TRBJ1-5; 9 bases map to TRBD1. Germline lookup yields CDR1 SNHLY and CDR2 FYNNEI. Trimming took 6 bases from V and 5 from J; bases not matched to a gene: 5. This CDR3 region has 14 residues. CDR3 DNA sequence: TGTGCCAGCAGCACGGGACAGGGCCATCAGCCCCAGCATTTT. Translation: CASSTGQGHQPQHF.

This CDR3 is CASSINSNQPQHF. The CDR3 DNA reads TGTGCCAGCAGTATTAATAGCAATCAGCCCCAGCATTTT. The chain joins TRBV27 to TRBJ1-5, with D hard to call. V was clipped by 5 bases and J by 0 bases, with 5 bases between them. The V gene's germline CDR1 is MNHEY and CDR2 SMNVEV (reference sequence). The CDR3 runs to 13 residues.

Here the CDR3 reads CASSFTSGRTYNEQFF. The CDR3 coding sequence is TGTGCCAGCAGTTTCACTAGCGGGCGTACCTACAATGAGCAGTTCTTC. This chain connects TRBV27 to TRBJ2-1; 9 bases are shared with TRBD2. Germline loops: CDR1 MNHEY, CDR2 SMNVEV (reference sequence). J lost 2 bases, V lost 3 bases, and 5 bases had no gene match. The CDR3 contains 16 residues.

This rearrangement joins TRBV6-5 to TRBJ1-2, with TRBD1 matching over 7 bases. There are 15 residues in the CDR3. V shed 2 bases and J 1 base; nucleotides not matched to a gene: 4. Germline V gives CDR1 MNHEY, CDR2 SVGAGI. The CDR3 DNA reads TGTGCCAGCAGTTACCAGGGGGGTGATAACTATGGCTACACCTTC. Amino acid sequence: CASSYQGGDNYGYTF.